This TCR beta chain came from a study of OX40 agonist ivuxolimab in advanced cancers. Across the study: Ivuxolimab, which is an agonistic anti-OX40 (CD134) antibody, was administered to the patients. At approximately 80% male, the cohort had a mean age of 60 years, ranging from 23 to 79. Patients in the trial were receiving intravenous ivuxolimab every 2 weeks, at doses of 0.01 to 10 mg/kg. Study results and limitations: The 0.1-3.0 mg/kg partial responders had among the lowest clonal expansion.

A word on this clone: The antigen remains unidentified. Other nucleotide sequences in the sample specify the same CDR3.

Libraries were prepared by immunoSEQ multiplex PCR; TCRdb keeps only in-frame clonotypes and omits some of them. The table records some 87,000 clones, under 95% of them present only once. V gave up 2 bases and J gave up 0 bases, with 8 bases separating them. From germline, CDR1 is KGHSH and CDR2 LQKENI. CDR3 length equals 15 residues. This sequence originates from an adult with an advanced solid tumor such as melanoma, head and neck, liver or kidney cancer. The sequencing used CD4+ or CD8+ T cells sorted from blood, collected in a trial of the OX40 agonist ivuxolimab. The chain links TRBV18 to TRBJ1-3, with D maybe TRBD1 (6 bases). The CDR3 DNA reads as TGTGCCAGCTCACCAAGGACAGACTCTGGAAACACCATATATTTT. Amino acids: CASSPRTDSGNTIYF. Filled out from reference TRBV18 and TRBJ1-3, the complete variable domain reads NAGVMQNPRHLVRRRGQEARLRCSPMKGHSHVYWYRQLPEEGLKFMVYLQKENIIDESGMPKERFSAEFPKEGPSILRIQQVVRGDSAAYFCASSPRTDSGNTIYFGEGSWLTVV.